Reported below is one T cell receptor (beta chain). This clonotype was detected a few times. The antigen this receptor binds is unknown. Nothing much larger sits one base from this clone, and base qualities are not available. The CDR3 runs 16 amino acids, cysteine and phenylalanine included. Kept here is only the CDR3 DNA, which spans 48 bases and is read in frame from base 1. Trimming takes 6 bases off V and 1 base off J; junction bases not matched to a gene: 8. Only healthy Caucasian donors were included. The twin cohort comprised three pairs of female monozygotic twins, all aged roughly 18 to 30 years. Using Miltenyi CD45RO+ enrichment and human naive T-cell isolation kits, memory (CD45RO+) and naive T cells were isolated from PBMC. These data come from a study of identical twins (dated by TCRdb to the mid-2010s). Turning to the overall study: The study deep-sequenced TCR alpha and beta repertoires from monozygotic twins, unrelated adults of various ages and cord blood to test whether fetal clonotypes persist. Replicate twin experiments were performed at different times using different library preparation protocols to rule out contamination.

Libraries were prepared through 5' RACE. Sequencing was carried out with an Illumina HiSeq 2000. A universal primer binding site was added through template switching, and the final cDNA carried a unique molecular identifier so that TCR cDNA molecules could be counted accurately. Specific primers in the conserved constant-segment region were used to synthesize first-strand cDNA for the TCR alpha and beta chains. To control for contamination, each cDNA library was double barcoded with a SMART-Mk sample barcode plus Illumina barcodes. TruSeq adapter sequences and Illumina sample barcodes were added in two successive PCR steps. Sequencing of the TCR alpha and beta cDNA libraries was done on the Illumina HiSeq platform using custom primers. On the authors' methods: MiGEC was used to process raw reads and extract unique molecular identifiers, and MiXCR was used to find CDR3 positions. For each individual, recombination models were inferred using an EM algorithm with the repgenHMM and IGoR tools. Shared clonotype analysis was performed with the tcR package in R, normalizing sharing by the product of cloneset sizes. Out-of-frame nonproductive sequences were analyzed to study raw recombination free of thymic and clonal selection effects. TCRdb cleaned the public reads at Q25 with fastp, built clones with MiXCR and kept in-frame beta chains. Every entry covers one CDR3 protein and lists the most common genes and DNA from its rows. The V and J calls shown here were made by TCRdb, not taken from the authors' results. Within this sample are 200,000 to 250,000 distinct CDR3 sequences, with approximately 7% of them counted one time only. Together, the top ten hold around 3.4% of the sample.

What the authors observed across the whole study: Conclusions relied on cross-sectional statistical analysis, since the same donors could not be followed over many years. The excess sharing between twins in beta out-of-frame sequences was weaker because fewer shared sequences reduced the signal-to-noise ratio. Compared with coincidental sharing between unrelated individuals, out-of-frame TCR alpha sequences shared between twins showed an excess of sequences with low generation probability. Invariant T cells such as MAIT and iNKT could partly confound zero-insertion analyses, although diverse VJ usage argued against such confounding for most clonotypes. Recombination models systematically underestimated out-of-frame TCR alpha sharing in monozygotic twins but agreed with sharing between unrelated individuals. Abundant cord blood beta clonotypes carried fewer insertions; young adult naive repertoires showed a weaker similar trend, while memory repertoires showed none.

These data also featured in a second study, about yellow fever vaccine responses in identical twins. The second investigation adds: According to the authors, in identical twins the way T cells responded to vaccination appeared partly convergent and partly personalized. In identical twins, the study followed T cell clones that responded to the vaccine with precision.

This chain is built from TRBV12-3 or TRBV12-4 and TRBJ2-2, and 7 junction bases match TRBD1. Sequencing was performed on memory (CD45RO+) T cells sorted from blood. This sample's cell subset or site label indicates: CD45RO+ enriched T cells. This receptor was obtained from a woman aged 18-29 years in good health. The encoded CDR3 is CASRTARTGNTGELFF. In nucleotide form, the sequence is TGTGCCAGCAGAACGGCTCGGACAGGGAACACCGGGGAGCTGTTTTTT.